This entry lists 31 T cell receptor beta chains sequenced from one sample in a study of T cells in Graves' hyperthyroidism and ophthalmopathy. There were TCR beta CDR3 regions amplified from RNA transcripts. The study used the HTBI primer set for a first-round RT-PCR of the TCR CDR3. TCRdb ran MiXCR on the multiplex PCR reads and lists one entry per CDR3 protein. Here the sample spans approximately 330,000 distinct CDR3 sequences, roughly 15% being singletons. Sequenced: blood. The origin of the receptors is a woman aged 40 to 49 with Graves' ophthalmopathy.

This clonotype was detected ten times or more. This chain links TRBV6-1 with TRBJ1-1; TRBD1 is a possible D gene (6 bases). The CDR3 extends over 15 amino acids. Trimming stripped 6 bases from V and 0 bases from J, with 14 bases between. Germline-derived CDR1 and CDR2 are MNHNS and SASEGT. CDR3 DNA sequence: TGTGCCAGCAGGCCACAGGGATACATGAACACTGAAGCTTTCTTT. Protein: CASRPQGYMNTEAFF.

There are a few counts of this clonotype. This sequence joins TRBV19 and TRBJ2-5; no definite D call. V was clipped by 6 bases and J by 1 base, with 21 bases between them. The length of the CDR3 is 17 residues. Germline loops: CDR1 LNHDA, CDR2 SQIVND (reference sequence). The CDR3 DNA sequence: TGTGCCAGTAGCGCCGGGTCCCGACCGCCCAGCCAAGAGACCCAGTACTTC. It encodes CASSAGSRPPSQETQYF.

This clonotype came up many times. V and J are TRBV7-2 and TRBJ2-7; D unclear. Germline V gene data show CDR1 as SGHTA and CDR2 as FQGNSA. This CDR3 is 14 amino acids long. Trimming shortened V by 5 bases and J by 3 bases, and 14 bases separated the two germline ends. CDR3 coding DNA: TGTGCCAGCAGCCCTAGTGGTGGGCGCTACGAGCAGTACTTC. Translated: CASSPSGGRYEQYF.

The count of this clonotype is one. A read error may account for a junction end that differs from germline. V and J are TRBV6-4 and TRBJ2-3, with TRBD2 identical over 9 bases. This CDR3 is 15 amino acids long. CDR1 and CDR2 from the germline V gene are MRHNA and SNTAGT. CDR3 protein: CASSVSGGGADTQCF. For the CDR3, the DNA is TGTGCCAGCAGCGTTAGCGGGGGCGGGGCAGATACGCAGTGTTTT.

The gene calls are TRBV7-6 and TRBJ2-1, with D possibly being TRBD1 (6 bases). The V end lost 3 bases, the J end lost 4 bases, and 13 bases lay between the germline ends. The germline V gene has CDR1 SGHVS and CDR2 FNYEAQ. The CDR3 spans 15 residues. CDR3 residues: CASSLVRDTYNEQFF. Here the CDR3 DNA reads TGTGCCAGCAGCTTGGTTCGGGACACATACAATGAGCAGTTCTTC.

This clonotype was seen repeatedly, ten times or more. The V and J genes are TRBV2 and TRBJ2-7; D not resolved. Trimming removed 6 bases from V and 1 base from J, with 16 bases in between. The CDR3 consists of 15 residues. CDR1 SNHLY and CDR2 FYNNEI come from the germline V gene. This CDR3 is CASRLEAGPSYEQYF. CDR3 DNA sequence: TGTGCCAGCAGGCTTGAGGCAGGACCTTCCTACGAGCAGTACTTC.

This chain uses TRBV11-1 with TRBJ1-4; 9 bases fit TRBD1. There are 14 residues in the CDR3. V lost 5 bases, J lost 8 bases, and 6 bases stayed unmatched. CDR1 is SGHAT and CDR2 is FQDESV in the germline V gene (reference sequence). The CDR3 protein is CASSRDRVEEKLFF. DNA of the CDR3: TGTGCCAGCAGCCGGGACAGGGTGGAAGAAAAACTGTTTTTT.

The genes are TRBV3-1 and TRBJ1-2, with a possible D match to TRBD1 (6 bases). The CDR3 totals 14 residues. The germline V gene encodes CDR1 LGHDT and CDR2 YNNKEL (reference sequence). The V end was cut by 7 bases, the J end by 6 bases, with 18 bases between. The CDR3 bases are TGTGCCAGCAAAGTGGGCGGGGGGCGCGATGGCTACACCTTC. Its translation: CASKVGGGRDGYTF.

Only a few counts were recorded for this clonotype. The genes are TRBV20-1 and TRBJ2-3, with D possibly called TRBD1 or TRBD2 (5 bases each). Germline lookup yields CDR1 DFQATT and CDR2 SNEGSKA (reference sequence). Trimming cost V 3 bases and J 5 bases, with 12 bases left between them. The CDR3 length is 13 residues. The CDR3 nucleotides are TGCAGTGCTAGTCGAAATGGGGGAGATACGCAGTATTTT. It specifies CSASRNGGDTQYF.

In its sample, this clonotype was seen many times. V gene TRBV28 combines with J gene TRBJ1-4; TRBD1 is a possible D gene (5 bases). Germline CDR1 MDHEN, CDR2 SYDVKM. V lost 2 bases, J lost 7 bases, and 5 bases lay in between. The CDR3 covers 12 residues. CDR3 nucleotides: TGTGCCAGCAGTTTAAGGGGTGAAAAACTGTTTTTT. It translates to CASSLRGEKLFF.

The CDR3 loop is CASSLLLPSPINTEAFF. CDR3 in DNA: TGTGCCAGCAGCCTTCTTCTACCGTCCCCAATTAACACTGAAGCTTTCTTT. This chain uses TRBV7-2 with TRBJ1-1, with no clear D. The CDR3 consists of 17 residues. CDR1 is SGHTA, CDR2 FQGNSA, per germline. Trimming cost V 5 bases and J 2 bases, with 21 bases left between them. Complete variable domain (other parts from reference TRBV7-2 and TRBJ1-1): GAGVSQSPSNKVTEKGKDVELRCDPISGHTALYWYRQSLGQGLEFLIYFQGNSAPDKSGLPSDRFSAERTGGSVSTLTIQRTQQEDSAVYLCASSLLLPSPINTEAFFGQGTRLTVV.

This chain uses TRBV5-1 with TRBJ1-1; 7 nucleotides line up with TRBD1. Germline values: CDR1 SGHRS, CDR2 YFSETQ. V shed 5 bases and J 11 bases; nucleotides not matched to a gene: 12. This CDR3 has 13 amino acids. Here the CDR3 DNA reads TGCGCCAGCAGGCCTAGACAGGGAGTCGGCGCTTTCTTT. Protein product: CASRPRQGVGAFF.

As DNA, the CDR3 is TGTGCCAGCAGCCGTGGGTCTCTCCCCCACTACAATGAGCAGTTCTTC. Its translation: CASSRGSLPHYNEQFF. The V gene is TRBV7-2, the J gene TRBJ2-1; D unresolved. The length of the CDR3 is 16 residues. Germline CDR1 and CDR2: SGHTA and FQGNSA. The V end was cut by 5 bases, the J end by 3 bases, with 17 bases between.

This clonotype came up many times. The chain employs TRBV7-2 and TRBJ1-5, with no clear D. Per germline, CDR1 SGHTA and CDR2 FQGNSA. The CDR3 runs to 13 residues. V gave up 5 bases and J gave up 4 bases, with 9 bases separating them. CDR3 sequence: CASSTNRNQPQHF. In nucleotides, the CDR3 is TGTGCCAGCAGCACTAACCGGAATCAGCCCCAGCATTTT.

This CDR3 reads CASRAPGTGREKLFF. In DNA form, the CDR3 reads TGTGCCAGCAGAGCCCCCGGGACAGGGCGTGAAAAACTGTTTTTT. V is TRBV27 and J is TRBJ1-4; 9 bases agree with TRBD1. There are 15 residues in the CDR3. V lost 6 bases to trimming and J lost 7 bases; unmatched junction nucleotides: 9. Germline CDR1 and CDR2: MNHEY and SMNVEV (reference sequence).

The gene calls are TRBV14 and TRBJ1-1; 8 bases fit TRBD1. Germline values: CDR1 SGHDN, CDR2 FVKESK. The V gene end was trimmed by 1 base and the J gene end by 3 bases; junction bases not matched to a gene: 4. This CDR3 is 15 amino acids long. Here the CDR3 DNA reads TGTGCCAGCAGCCAAGTGCAGGGGGCGTACACTGAAGCTTTCTTT. As protein: CASSQVQGAYTEAFF.

The V call is TRBV7-9, the J call TRBJ2-5; 8 bases agree with TRBD2. The V gene end was trimmed by 4 bases and the J gene end by 6 bases; junction bases not matched to a gene: 4. The CDR3 loop spans 13 amino acids. The germline CDR1 and CDR2 sequences are SEHNR and FQNEAQ (reference sequence). In nucleotides, the CDR3 is TGTGCCAGCAGCTCAATAGCGGGGCAGACCCAGTACTTC. Translating it yields CASSSIAGQTQYF.

This clonotype was counted a few times. V is TRBV27 and J is TRBJ1-5; TRBD1 matches 7 bases. The CDR3 contains 18 residues. Germline CDR1 reads MNHEY; CDR2 reads SMNVEV (reference sequence). J was trimmed by 3 bases and V by 1 base; bases with no gene match: 12. In DNA, the CDR3 is TGTGCCAGCAGTTTATGGGCCAACTCGGGACAGCCCAATCAGCCCCAGCATTTT. It encodes CASSLWANSGQPNQPQHF.

This clonotype was counted between two and nine times. V is TRBV11-2 and J is TRBJ2-7, with D tentatively TRBD2 (6 bases). This CDR3 has 18 residues. Trimming pared 1 base from V and 5 bases from J, leaving 24 bases between. Germline lookup yields CDR1 SGHAT and CDR2 FQNNGV. The CDR3 DNA follows: TGTGCCAGCAGCTTAGCGTCGCAGGGAGCCTACCGCGGGAACGAGCAGTACTTC. It is translated as CASSLASQGAYRGNEQYF. Using reference TRBV11-2 and TRBJ2-7 for the parts outside the CDR3, the full variable domain is EAGVAQSPRYKIIEKRQSVAFWCNPISGHATLYWYQQILGQGPKLLIQFQNNGVVDDSQLPKDRFSAERLKGVDSTLKIQPAKLEDSAVYLCASSLASQGAYRGNEQYFGPGTRLTVT.

A few counts support this clonotype. The V gene is TRBV4-1, the J gene TRBJ1-2, with 8 bases fitting TRBD1. The CDR3 sequence is 13 residues long. CDR1 MGHRA and CDR2 YSYEKL come from the germline V gene. V trimming: 5 bases; J trimming: 8 bases; junction bases outside the gene matches: 7. In DNA form, the CDR3 reads TGCGCCAGCAGCTCGACAGGGGTTTTAGGCTACACCTTC. Its translation: CASSSTGVLGYTF.

The sample holds many counts of this clonotype. This chain links TRBV7-9 with TRBJ1-1, with TRBD1 matching over 7 bases. Germline CDR1 and CDR2: SEHNR and FQNEAQ (reference sequence). V trimming: 5 bases; J trimming: 1 base; junction bases outside the gene matches: 7. The CDR3 has 15 amino acids. The CDR3 bases are TGTGCCAGCAGCCCGCGGACAGGTGCGAACACTGAAGCTTTCTTT. Encoded protein: CASSPRTGANTEAFF.

The chain employs TRBV11-3 and TRBJ2-2; D tentatively reads TRBD1 or TRBD2 (5 bases each). V was clipped by 5 bases and J by 4 bases, with 14 bases between them. This CDR3 contains 15 residues. CDR1 is SGHNT, CDR2 YENEEA, per germline. Here the CDR3 DNA reads TGTGCCAGCAGCCGGGTAGCAGGGAGCACCGGGGAGCTGTTTTTT. This codes for CASSRVAGSTGELFF.

The chain carries TRBV30 and TRBJ2-7; 11 bases map to TRBD1. Losses at the gene ends were 8 bases for V and 6 bases for J; bases not matched to a gene: 6. Germline V lookup: CDR1 GTSNPN, CDR2 SVGIG (reference sequence). This CDR3 is 12 amino acids long. The CDR3 protein is CAGTGTGGEQYF. CDR3 sequence (DNA): TGTGCCGGGACCGGGACAGGGGGCGAGCAGTACTTC.

The chain has TRBV12-3 or TRBV12-4 and TRBJ1-1; D is perhaps TRBD1 (6 bases). This CDR3 region has 14 residues. V shed 3 bases and J shed 0 bases, with 8 bases lying between them. In DNA form, the CDR3 reads TGTGCCAGCAGTTTTACAGGGTTGAACACTGAAGCTTTCTTT. Amino acid sequence: CASSFTGLNTEAFF.

There are many counts of this clonotype. This chain joins TRBV15 and TRBJ2-2; D ambiguous. CDR3 length equals 11 residues. V lost 4 bases, J lost 5 bases, and 2 bases lay in between. Per germline, CDR1 LNHNV and CDR2 YYDKDF (reference sequence). Written as DNA, the CDR3 is TGTGCCACCAGCATTACCGGGGAGCTGTTTTTT. Its protein is CATSITGELFF. Full variable domain (rest looked up from reference TRBV15 and TRBJ2-2): DAMVIQNPRYQVTQFGKPVTLSCSQTLNHNVMYWYQQKSSQAPKLLFHYYDKDFNNEADTPDNFQSRRPNTSFCFLDIRSPGLGDTAMYLCATSITGELFFGEGSRLTVL.

This clonotype has at least ten counts. The chain recombines TRBV2 with TRBJ1-2, with 9 bases that match TRBD1. Germline CDR1 SNHLY, CDR2 FYNNEI. The CDR3 sequence is 16 residues long. V lost 5 bases, J lost 7 bases, and 14 bases stayed unmatched. The CDR3 DNA reads TGTGCCAGCAGTTGGGGGGCCCGGGACAGGGCGACTGGCTACACCTTC. This translates into CASSWGARDRATGYTF. Based on the CDR3 plus reference TRBV2 and TRBJ1-2, the full variable domain is EPEVTQTPSHQVTQMGQEVILRCVPISNHLYFYWYRQILGQKVEFLVSFYNNEISEKSEIFDDQFSVERPDGSNFTLKIRSTKLEDSAMYFCASSWGARDRATGYTFGSGTRLTVV.

V gene TRBV30 combines with J gene TRBJ2-2; D unclear. There are 12 residues in the CDR3. Germline CDR1 reads GTSNPN; CDR2 reads SVGIG (reference sequence). The V gene lost 1 base and the J gene lost 6 bases, with 6 bases spanning the gap. CDR3 residues: CAWSALSGELFF. DNA for the CDR3: TGTGCCTGGAGTGCCCTATCCGGGGAGCTGTTTTTT.

This clonotype was seen more than once but under ten times. The rearrangement joins TRBV30 to TRBJ1-4; D might be TRBD1 (5 bases). CDR3 length: 11 amino acids. V was pared by 0 bases and J by 15 bases, with 11 bases between. CDR1 is GTSNPN and CDR2 is SVGIG in the germline V gene (reference sequence). The CDR3 region is CAWSVEETVFF. CDR3 coding DNA: TGTGCCTGGAGTGTTGAAGAGACAGTGTTTTTT.

V usage is TRBV6-1 and J usage is TRBJ2-3; 7 bases are shared with TRBD1. Germline CDR1 is MNHNS and CDR2 is SASEGT. The CDR3 is made up of 15 amino acids. J gave up 2 bases and V 5 bases, and 7 bases lay outside the gene matches. The CDR3 bases are TGTGCCAGCAGTATCGGACAGGCCAACACAGATACGCAGTATTTT. This gives the protein CASSIGQANTDTQYF.

This clonotype was detected ten times or more. This chain joins TRBV7-9 and TRBJ2-3; TRBD2 matches at 8 bases. Trimming took 3 bases from V and 1 from J; bases not matched to a gene: 6. There are 16 residues in the CDR3. The germline V gene has CDR1 SEHNR and CDR2 FQNEAQ (reference sequence). In DNA form, the CDR3 reads TGTGCCAGCAGCTTTACAGCGGGAGTGGGCACAGATACGCAGTATTTT. The encoded protein is CASSFTAGVGTDTQYF.

This clonotype was seen repeatedly, ten times or more. J is TRBJ1-2 and V is TRBV28, with D possibly matching TRBD1 (6 bases). Germline CDR1 MDHEN, CDR2 SYDVKM. V shed 4 bases and J shed 0 bases, with 12 bases lying between them. This CDR3 is 15 amino acids long. The DNA for the CDR3 is TGTGCCAGCAGTTCCCAGGGGTTGGCTAACTATGGCTACACCTTC. Protein sequence: CASSSQGLANYGYTF.